This T cell receptor beta chain was identified in a study of control samples from healthy donors and cancer patients. The protocol was immunoSEQ multiplex PCR, while the TCRdb copy is restricted to in-frame clones and leaves out a portion. The sample lists about 100,000 clones, roughly 89% seen once, with over 6.5% in the top ten. Germline V gene lookup returns CDR1 SNHLY and CDR2 FYNNEI. The V gene lost 6 bases and the J gene lost 4 bases, with 3 bases spanning the gap. CDR3 length: 10 residues. Sequencing input: blood. The V call is TRBV2, the J call TRBJ2-5, with D hard to call. The TCR originated in a man aged 25 to 40 in good health. Here the CDR3 reads CASRGETQYF. The CDR3 DNA reads TGTGCCAGCAGAGGAGAGACCCAGTACTTC. The full variable domain, its missing parts supplied by reference TRBV2 and TRBJ2-5, is EPEVTQTPSHQVTQMGQEVILRCVPISNHLYFYWYRQILGQKVEFLVSFYNNEISEKSEIFDDQFSVERPDGSNFTLKIRSTKLEDSAMYFCASRGETQYFGPGTRLLVL.